This T cell receptor (beta chain) is drawn from a study of blood T cell repertoires in COVID-19. This CDR3 comprises 15 residues. Germline CDR1 reads SGHKS; CDR2 reads YYEKEE (reference sequence). Losses at the gene ends were 7 bases for V and 4 bases for J; bases not matched to a gene: 8. Sequencing was performed with immunoSEQ multiplex PCR; in TCRdb, only in-frame clones are kept and a portion is missing. The sample holds hundreds of thousands of clones, around 89% seen once. The rearrangement joins TRBV5-5 to TRBJ2-2; TRBD1 matches 9 bases. This receptor was identified in a woman aged 55-70 years in a cohort exposed to, infected with or recovered from COVID-19 (not recorded which). Sequencing was performed on PBMCs or T cells enriched from blood (not recorded which). CDR3 region: CASGLVTGGTGELFF. The CDR3 nucleotides are TGTGCCAGCGGATTAGTGACAGGGGGCACCGGGGAGCTGTTTTTT.